Below are 17 T cell receptor beta chains sequenced from a single sample in a study of cytomegalovirus exposure and HLA in healthy donors. With 60 Vbeta and 13 Jbeta primers, the PCR was carried out. The table came from immunoSEQ multiplex PCR; TCRdb's copy has only in-frame clones and leaves some out. Here the sample spans some 140,000 clones, about two thirds being singletons. Specimen: PBMCs. The receptors were gathered from a man in his forties or fifties in good health and CMV-seropositive.

The genes are TRBV6-1 and TRBJ1-2; unclear D gene. The germline CDR1 and CDR2 sequences are MNHNS and SASEGT. Trimming left V 6 bases short and J 8 bases short, with 16 bases between. The CDR3 sequence is 13 residues long. The CDR3 loop reads CASSPAGRDGYTF. CDR3 in DNA: TGTGCCAGCAGCCCTGCGGGGAGAGACGGCTACACCTTC.

This chain links TRBV6-5 with TRBJ1-4; D is unresolved. Germline assignment: CDR1 MNHEY and CDR2 SVGAGI. The CDR3 totals 13 residues. Deletions cut 2 bases from V and 7 bases from J, with 8 bases between. The CDR3 sequence is CASSYGVREKLFF. The CDR3 bases are TGTGCCAGCAGTTACGGAGTCCGTGAAAAACTGTTTTTT.

The chain carries TRBV7-9 and TRBJ1-1; TRBD1 agrees at 8 bases. Germline V lookup: CDR1 SEHNR, CDR2 FQNEAQ (reference sequence). The CDR3 consists of 15 residues. After removal of 5 bases from V and 4 bases from J, the junction contained 9 bases not matched to a gene. The CDR3 sequence is CASSILGQGSTEAFF. The CDR3 bases are TGTGCCAGCAGCATCCTTGGACAGGGAAGCACTGAAGCTTTCTTT.

This chain joins TRBV6-1 and TRBJ1-1, with a weak D call TRBD1 (5 bases). The CDR3 sequence is 15 residues long. CDR1 is MNHNS, CDR2 SASEGT, per germline. Trimming shortened V by 10 bases and J by 3 bases, and 21 bases separated the two germline ends. CDR3 sequence: CAMQRFGREDTEAFF. The CDR3, as DNA: TGTGCCATGCAACGATTTGGCAGGGAGGACACTGAAGCTTTCTTT.

This clone occurred a few times. The chain employs TRBV6-1 and TRBJ1-3; D uncertain. The V and J ends lost 5 bases and 2 bases respectively, with 10 bases between them. CDR3 length: 14 residues. Germline CDR1 MNHNS, CDR2 SASEGT. CDR3 nucleotide sequence: TGTGCCAGCAGTCGTGACGGGACTGGAAACACCATATATTTT. This translates into CASSRDGTGNTIYF.

The genes are TRBV6-6 and TRBJ1-1; tentative D call: TRBD1 (6 bases). Germline CDR1 is MNHNY and CDR2 is SVGAGI (reference sequence). CDR3 size: 13 residues. V was clipped by 7 bases and J by 4 bases, with 13 bases between them. CDR3 amino acids: CASTHTGSTEAFF. The CDR3, as DNA: TGTGCCAGCACCCACACAGGGTCCACTGAAGCTTTCTTT.

As to this clone: At one of its ends the junction is not consistent with the germline gene, which may arise from a read error. The rearrangement joins TRBV6-5 to TRBJ2-2; D is unclear. Germline lookup yields CDR1 MNHEY and CDR2 SVGAGI. There are 15 residues in the CDR3. Here the CDR3 reads CAISRSLSNTEELFF. The CDR3 DNA follows: TGTGCCATCTCGAGGTCTTTATCGAACACCGAGGAGCTGTTTTTT.

The chain couples TRBV7-3 to TRBJ2-2; a weak D match, TRBD2 (5 bases). In germline, CDR1 is SGHTA, CDR2 FQGTGA. The CDR3 is 17 residues long. The germline V and J ends were trimmed by 0 bases and 0 bases, with 11 bases remaining between them. DNA for the CDR3: TGTGCCAGCAGCTTAACCCCAGGAGGTTCGAACACCGGGGAGCTGTTTTTT. Its translation: CASSLTPGGSNTGELFF.

The V call is TRBV6-5, the J call TRBJ2-2; 7 positions match TRBD1. The CDR3 consists of 16 residues. V lost 2 bases, J lost 4 bases, and 7 bases stayed unmatched. From germline, CDR1 is MNHEY and CDR2 SVGAGI. The CDR3 bases are TGTGCCAGCAGTTACCTCAGAGCAGGGGGCACCGGGGAGCTGTTTTTT. This sequence encodes CASSYLRAGGTGELFF.

On this clone itself: The same CDR3 arises from other DNA sequences in this sample as well. The chain uses TRBV28 and TRBJ2-5, with D unresolved. This CDR3 contains 13 residues. V lost 3 bases to trimming and J lost 1 base, with 6 bases between them. From germline, CDR1 is MDHEN and CDR2 SYDVKM. For the CDR3, the DNA is TGTGCCAGCAGTTTGCCAGTCCAAGAGACCCAGTACTTC. Its translation: CASSLPVQETQYF.

The V call is TRBV5-6, the J call TRBJ2-5; 14 bases fit TRBD2. The CDR3 totals 15 residues. In germline, CDR1 is SGHDT, CDR2 YYEEEE. V dropped 2 bases and J dropped 6; count of bases not matched to a gene: 3. CDR3 sequence: CASSLGLAGGQTQYF. CDR3 in DNA: TGTGCCAGCAGCTTAGGACTAGCGGGAGGACAGACCCAGTACTTC.

V and J are TRBV7-2 and TRBJ2-7; weak D call: TRBD2 (6 bases). CDR1 and CDR2 (germline): SGHTA, FQGNSA. With 4 bases removed from V and 4 bases from J, the gap between germline ends came to 17 bases. There are 15 residues in the CDR3. The CDR3 nucleotides are TGTGCCAGCAGCTCTTCTAGCGTTGCATCGTACGAGCAGTACTTC. As protein: CASSSSSVASYEQYF.

The chain joins TRBV5-1 to TRBJ2-2, with 13 bases aligning to TRBD2. V lost 4 bases and J lost 4; bases outside the gene matches: 10. Germline V lookup: CDR1 SGHRS, CDR2 YFSETQ. CDR3 length equals 18 residues. CDR3 protein: CASSDGLAGARGTGELFF. The DNA of the CDR3 is TGCGCCAGCAGCGACGGACTAGCGGGGGCCCGGGGCACCGGGGAGCTGTTTTTT.

The chain joins TRBV6-5 to TRBJ2-2; TRBD2 matches at 12 bases. The CDR3 spans 16 residues. Unmatched junction bases numbered 4, after V lost 2 bases and J lost 6 bases. The germline gives CDR1 MNHEY, CDR2 SVGAGI. The CDR3 bases are TGTGCCAGCAGTTACCCGACTAGCGGGAGACCCGGGGAGCTGTTTTTT. Protein product: CASSYPTSGRPGELFF.

This clone turned up a few times. This chain links TRBV6-1 with TRBJ1-2; TRBD1 agrees at 8 bases. The CDR3 totals 14 residues. CDR1 is MNHNS, CDR2 SASEGT, per germline. The junction had 6 bases not matched to a gene; V was cut back by 1 base and J by 8 bases. The CDR3, as DNA: TGTGCCAGCAGTGAAGGGACAGGGTGGCGAGGCTACACCTTC. Encoded protein: CASSEGTGWRGYTF.

This chain links TRBV4-1 with TRBJ1-2; the D is unclear. This CDR3 is 14 amino acids long. V lost 1 base to trimming and J lost 2 bases, with 8 bases between them. The germline gives CDR1 MGHRA, CDR2 YSYEKL. DNA for the CDR3: TGCGCCAGCAGCCAAGGTGTCAGGAACTATGGCTACACCTTC. Translating it yields CASSQGVRNYGYTF.

This chain uses TRBV4-1 with TRBJ2-6; 7 nucleotides line up with TRBD2. The germline V gene encodes CDR1 MGHRA and CDR2 YSYEKL. The CDR3 runs to 20 residues. J lost 0 bases, V lost 1 base, and 12 bases had no gene match. The CDR3 reads CASSQGSIRKRGSGANVLTF. The CDR3 DNA reads as TGCGCCAGCAGCCAAGGGTCAATCCGTAAGCGGGGCTCTGGGGCCAACGTCCTGACTTTC.